The sequence of this T cell receptor beta chain was determined in a study of T cells in localized non-small cell lung cancer. Study observations and caveats: Sequencing was restricted to one tumor region; therefore, heterogeneity remains possible.

This CDR3 contains 14 residues. Trimming removed 5 bases from V and 8 bases from J; junction bases left unmatched: 7. CDR1 and CDR2 (germline): SGHTA, FQGNSA. Sequenced by immunoSEQ multiplex PCR; TCRdb stores in-frame clones only, minus some. The table records about 33,000 clones, around 87% of them present only once. Concerning this clone itself: Its antigen is unknown.

Sequencing used peripheral blood mononuclear cells, obtained before any cancer treatment. The chain has TRBV7-2 and TRBJ1-4; 8 nucleotides match TRBD1. The clonotype was recovered from a man aged 35 to 70 with stage III lung adenocarcinoma. CDR3 residues: CASSPDRGAEKLFF. The CDR3 coding sequence is TGTGCCAGCAGCCCAGACAGGGGTGCGGAAAAACTGTTTTTT.